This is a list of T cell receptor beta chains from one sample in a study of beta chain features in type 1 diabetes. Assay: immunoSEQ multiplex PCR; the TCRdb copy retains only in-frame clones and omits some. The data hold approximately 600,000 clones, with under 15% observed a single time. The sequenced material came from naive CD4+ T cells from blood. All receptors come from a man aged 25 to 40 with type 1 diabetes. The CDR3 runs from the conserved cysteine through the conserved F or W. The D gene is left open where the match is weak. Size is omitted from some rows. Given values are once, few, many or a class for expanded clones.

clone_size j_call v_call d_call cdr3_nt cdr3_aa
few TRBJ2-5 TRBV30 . TGTGCCTGGAGTCGAACAGGGGAGACCCAGTACTTC CAWSRTGETQYF
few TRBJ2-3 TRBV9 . TGTGCCAGCAGCGTAGCTGGATCCACAGATACGCAGTATTTT CASSVAGSTDTQYF
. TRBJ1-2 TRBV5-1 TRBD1 TGCGCCAGCAGCTTAGGAACGCAGGGGGCATTGGGCTACACCTTC CASSLGTQGALGYTF
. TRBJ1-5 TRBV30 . TGTGCCTGGAGTGTATGGGGGAACGATCAGCCCCAGCATTTT CAWSVWGNDQPQHF
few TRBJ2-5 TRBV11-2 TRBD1 TGTGCCAGCAGCCACCGGGACAGAATAAAAGAGACCCAGTACTTC CASSHRDRIKETQYF
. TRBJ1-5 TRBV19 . TGTGCCAGTAGTATCGCCGGGACAAGAGATCAGCCCCAGCATTTT CASSIAGTRDQPQHF
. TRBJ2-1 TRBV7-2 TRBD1 TGTGCCAGCAGCCCCCGGGACAGGTACAATGAGCAGTTCTTC CASSPRDRYNEQFF
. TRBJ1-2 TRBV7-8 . TGTGCCAGCAGCTTAGTAGTAGCTAACTATGGCTACACCTTC CASSLVVANYGYTF
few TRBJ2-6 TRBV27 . TGTGCCAGCAGTTTAAATGGGGCCAACGTCCTGACTTTC CASSLNGANVLTF
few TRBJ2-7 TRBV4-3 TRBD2 TGCGCCAGCAGCCAAGATCGCGGGGGAAGCTCCTACGAGCAGTACTTC CASSQDRGGSSYEQYF
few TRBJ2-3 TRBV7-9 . TGTGCCACTCCGACTGTCAGTACGCAGTATTTT CATPTVSTQYF
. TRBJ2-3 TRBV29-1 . TGCAGCGTTGAATGGGATACGCAGTATTTT CSVEWDTQYF
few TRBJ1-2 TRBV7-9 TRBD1 TGTGCCAGCAGCCTAGGACAGGCTGGAAACGGCTACACCTTC CASSLGQAGNGYTF
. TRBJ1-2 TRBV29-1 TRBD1 TGCAGCGTTGACGCATCGGACAGGGGGCCATATGGCTACACCTTC CSVDASDRGPYGYTF
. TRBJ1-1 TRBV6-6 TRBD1 TGTGCCAGCAGTCCTCGGACAGGATCCACTGAAGCTTTCTTT CASSPRTGSTEAFF
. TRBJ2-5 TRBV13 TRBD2 TGTGCCAGCAGCTTGGGTCTTCGCGGGGAGGGAGAGACCCAGTACTTC CASSLGLRGEGETQYF
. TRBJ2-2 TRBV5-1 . TGCGCCAGCAGCAGGGGAGGCGCGAACACCGGGGAGCTGTTTTTT CASSRGGANTGELFF
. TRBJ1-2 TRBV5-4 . TGTGCCAGCAGCTTGGCGGACTATGGCTACACCTTC CASSLADYGYTF
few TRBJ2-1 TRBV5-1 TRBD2 TGCGCCAGCACCCCTCGGGGGGGTTCCTACAATGAGCAGTTCTTC CASTPRGGSYNEQFF
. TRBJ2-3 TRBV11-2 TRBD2 TGTGCCAGCACCCTGCCTGGCGGGGGTATGAATACGCAGTATTTT CASTLPGGGMNTQYF
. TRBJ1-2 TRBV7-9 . TGTGCCAGCAGCCCAAGCAACTATGGCTACACCTTC CASSPSNYGYTF
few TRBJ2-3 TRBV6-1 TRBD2 TGTGCCAGCAGTGAAGTGGGACTAGACGCAGATACGCAGTATTTT CASSEVGLDADTQYF